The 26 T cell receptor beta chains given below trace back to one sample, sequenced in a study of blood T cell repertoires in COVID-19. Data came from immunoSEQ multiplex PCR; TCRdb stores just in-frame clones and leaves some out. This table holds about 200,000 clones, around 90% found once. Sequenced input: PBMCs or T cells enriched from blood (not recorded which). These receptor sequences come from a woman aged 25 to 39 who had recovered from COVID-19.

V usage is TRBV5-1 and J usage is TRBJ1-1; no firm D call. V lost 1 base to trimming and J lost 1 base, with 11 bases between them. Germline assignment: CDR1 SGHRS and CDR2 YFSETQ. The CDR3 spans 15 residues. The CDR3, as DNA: TGCGCCAGCAGCTTGCCCCGGGGTGAGAACACTGAAGCTTTCTTT. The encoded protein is CASSLPRGENTEAFF. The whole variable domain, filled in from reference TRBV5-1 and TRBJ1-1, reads KAGVTQTPRYLIKTRGQQVTLSCSPISGHRSVSWYQQTPGQGLQFLFEYFSETQRNKGNFPGRFSGRQFSNSRSEMNVSTLELGDSALYLCASSLPRGENTEAFFGQGTRLTVV.

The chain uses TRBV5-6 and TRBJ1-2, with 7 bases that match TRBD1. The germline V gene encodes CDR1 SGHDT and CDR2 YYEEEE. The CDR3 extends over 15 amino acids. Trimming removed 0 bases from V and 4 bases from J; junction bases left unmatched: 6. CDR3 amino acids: CASSLEGGVLYGYTF. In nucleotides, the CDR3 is TGTGCCAGCAGCTTGGAAGGGGGCGTACTCTATGGCTACACCTTC. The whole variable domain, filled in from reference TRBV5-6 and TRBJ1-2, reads DAGVTQSPTHLIKTRGQQVTLRCSPKSGHDTVSWYQQALGQGPQFIFQYYEEEERQRGNFPDRFSGHQFPNYSSELNVNALLLGDSALYLCASSLEGGVLYGYTFGSGTRLTVV.

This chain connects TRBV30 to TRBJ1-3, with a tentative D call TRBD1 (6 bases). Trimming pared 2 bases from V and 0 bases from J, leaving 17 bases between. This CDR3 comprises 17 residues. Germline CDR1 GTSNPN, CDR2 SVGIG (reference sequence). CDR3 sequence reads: CAWSINRASGSGNTIYF. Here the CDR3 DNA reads TGTGCCTGGAGTATTAACAGGGCGTCGGGCTCTGGAAACACCATATATTTT.

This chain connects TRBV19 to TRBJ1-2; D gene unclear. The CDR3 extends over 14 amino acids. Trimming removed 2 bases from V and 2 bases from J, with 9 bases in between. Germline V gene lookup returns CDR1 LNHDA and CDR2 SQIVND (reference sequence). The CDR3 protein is CASSITNRNYGYTF. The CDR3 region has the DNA TGTGCCAGTAGTATAACGAACAGAAACTATGGCTACACCTTC.

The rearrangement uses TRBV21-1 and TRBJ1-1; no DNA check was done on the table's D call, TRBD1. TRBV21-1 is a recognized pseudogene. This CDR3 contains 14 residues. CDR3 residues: CASSSRQEKWGAFF. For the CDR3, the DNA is TGTGCCAGCAGCAGCAGACAGGAGAAATGGGGAGCTTTCTTT.

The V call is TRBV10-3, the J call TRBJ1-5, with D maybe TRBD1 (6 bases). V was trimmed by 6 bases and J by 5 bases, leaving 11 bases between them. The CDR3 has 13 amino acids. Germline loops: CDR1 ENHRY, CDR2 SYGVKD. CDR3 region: CAIRGDTDQPQHF. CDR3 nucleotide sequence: TGTGCCATCAGGGGGGACACGGATCAGCCCCAGCATTTT.

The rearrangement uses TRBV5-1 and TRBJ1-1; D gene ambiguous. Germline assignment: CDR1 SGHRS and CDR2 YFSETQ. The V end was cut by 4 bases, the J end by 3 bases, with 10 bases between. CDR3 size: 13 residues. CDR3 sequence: CASSPFRDTEAFF. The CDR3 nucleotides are TGCGCCAGCAGCCCCTTCCGGGACACTGAAGCTTTCTTT.

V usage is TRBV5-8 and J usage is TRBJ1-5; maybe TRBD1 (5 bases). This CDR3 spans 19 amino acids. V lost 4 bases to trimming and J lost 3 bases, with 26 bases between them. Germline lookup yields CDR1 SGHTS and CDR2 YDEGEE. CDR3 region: CASSAAPDTVNVANQPQHF. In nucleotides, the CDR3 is TGTGCCAGCAGCGCCGCGCCGGACACCGTGAATGTCGCCAATCAGCCCCAGCATTTT.

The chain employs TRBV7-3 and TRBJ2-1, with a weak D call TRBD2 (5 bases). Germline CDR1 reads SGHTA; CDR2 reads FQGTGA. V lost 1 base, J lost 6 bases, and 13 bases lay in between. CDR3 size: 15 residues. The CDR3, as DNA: TGTGCCAGCAGCTTAAGACCTTATGAGGGCAATGAGCAGTTCTTC. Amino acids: CASSLRPYEGNEQFF.

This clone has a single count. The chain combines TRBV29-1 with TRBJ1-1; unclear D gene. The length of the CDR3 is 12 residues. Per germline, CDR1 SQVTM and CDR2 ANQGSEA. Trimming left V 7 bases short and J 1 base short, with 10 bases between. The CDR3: CSAAHGNTEAFF. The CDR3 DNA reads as TGCAGCGCTGCTCACGGGAACACTGAAGCTTTCTTT.

The CDR3 region has the DNA TGTGCCAGCCCGACGGGCGGGGGTGAAGAGACCCAGTACTTC. It encodes CASPTGGGEETQYF. The chain joins TRBV27 to TRBJ2-5; 7 bases line up with TRBD2. This CDR3 is 14 amino acids long. V lost 8 bases to trimming and J lost 3 bases; unmatched junction nucleotides: 9. In germline, CDR1 is MNHEY, CDR2 SMNVEV (reference sequence).

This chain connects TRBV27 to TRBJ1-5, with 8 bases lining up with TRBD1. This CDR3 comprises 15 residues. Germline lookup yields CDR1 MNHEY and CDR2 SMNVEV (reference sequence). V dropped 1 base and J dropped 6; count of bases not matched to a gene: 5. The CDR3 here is CASSLYRGTSQPQHF. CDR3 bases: TGTGCCAGCAGTTTATACAGGGGGACAAGTCAGCCCCAGCATTTT.

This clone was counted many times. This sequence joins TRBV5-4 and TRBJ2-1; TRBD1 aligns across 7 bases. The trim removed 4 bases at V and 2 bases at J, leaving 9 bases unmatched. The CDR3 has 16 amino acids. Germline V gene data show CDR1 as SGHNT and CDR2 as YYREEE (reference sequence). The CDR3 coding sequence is TGTGCCAGCAGCGGGCCCGGGACAGTACCCTACAATGAGCAGTTCTTC. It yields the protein CASSGPGTVPYNEQFF.

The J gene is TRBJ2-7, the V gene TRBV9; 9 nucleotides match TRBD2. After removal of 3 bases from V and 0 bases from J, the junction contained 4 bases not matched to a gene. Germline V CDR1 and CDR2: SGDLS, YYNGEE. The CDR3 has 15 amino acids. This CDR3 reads CASSELAGDSYEQYF. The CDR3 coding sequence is TGTGCCAGCAGCGAATTAGCGGGGGACTCCTACGAGCAGTACTTC.

The CDR3 DNA follows: TGCGCCAGCAGCCAAGAGGGGCAGATCCACTACGAGCAGTACTTC. It translates to CASSQEGQIHYEQYF. V usage is TRBV4-3 and J usage is TRBJ2-7, with a weak D call TRBD1 (5 bases). Germline V gives CDR1 LGHNA, CDR2 YSLEER. The V and J ends lost 0 bases and 3 bases respectively, with 12 bases between them. This CDR3 has 15 amino acids.

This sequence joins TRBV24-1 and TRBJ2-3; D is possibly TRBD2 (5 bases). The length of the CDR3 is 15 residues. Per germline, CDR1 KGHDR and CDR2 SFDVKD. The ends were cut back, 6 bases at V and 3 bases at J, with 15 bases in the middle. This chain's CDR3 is CATSTGWTVTDTQYF. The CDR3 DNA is TGTGCCACCAGTACGGGGTGGACGGTAACAGATACGCAGTATTTT.

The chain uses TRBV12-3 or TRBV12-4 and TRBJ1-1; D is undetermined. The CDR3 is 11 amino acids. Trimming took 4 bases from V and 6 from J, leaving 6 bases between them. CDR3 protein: CASSWEAEAFF. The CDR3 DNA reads TGTGCCAGCAGTTGGGAGGCTGAAGCTTTCTTT.

CDR3 residues: CATSDPPFATSGQETQYF. CDR3 in DNA: TGTGCCACCAGTGATCCCCCATTTGCGACTAGCGGGCAAGAGACCCAGTACTTC. V usage is TRBV24-1 and J usage is TRBJ2-5; 10 nucleotides align to TRBD2. With V trimmed by 3 bases and J by 2 bases, 11 bases remained unmatched. Germline loops: CDR1 KGHDR, CDR2 SFDVKD. There are 18 residues in the CDR3.

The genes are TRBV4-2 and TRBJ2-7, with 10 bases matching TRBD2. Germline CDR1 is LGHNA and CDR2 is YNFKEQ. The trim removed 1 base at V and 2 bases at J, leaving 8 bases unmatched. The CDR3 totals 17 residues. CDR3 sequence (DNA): TGTGCCAGCAGCCAAGCCGGGGGGACTAGCGTAACCTACGAGCAGTACTTC. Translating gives CASSQAGGTSVTYEQYF.

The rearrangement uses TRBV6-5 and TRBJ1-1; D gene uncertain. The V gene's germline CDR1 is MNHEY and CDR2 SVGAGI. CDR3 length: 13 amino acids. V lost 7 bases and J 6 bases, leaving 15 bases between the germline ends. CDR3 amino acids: CASKDTLIAEAFF. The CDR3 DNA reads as TGTGCCAGCAAAGACACGTTAATCGCTGAAGCTTTCTTT.

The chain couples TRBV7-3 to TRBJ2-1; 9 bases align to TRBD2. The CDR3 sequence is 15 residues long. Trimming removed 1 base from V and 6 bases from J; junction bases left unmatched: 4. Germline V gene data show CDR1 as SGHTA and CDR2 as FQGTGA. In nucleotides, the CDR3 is TGTGCCAGCAGCTTAAGCGGGGGGGCCTCCAATGAGCAGTTCTTC. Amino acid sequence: CASSLSGGASNEQFF. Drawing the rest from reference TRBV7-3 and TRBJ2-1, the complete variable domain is GAGVSQTPSNKVTEKGKYVELRCDPISGHTALYWYRQSLGQGPEFLIYFQGTGAADDSGLPNDRFFAVRPEGSVSTLKIQRTERGDSAVYLCASSLSGGASNEQFFGPGTRLTVL.

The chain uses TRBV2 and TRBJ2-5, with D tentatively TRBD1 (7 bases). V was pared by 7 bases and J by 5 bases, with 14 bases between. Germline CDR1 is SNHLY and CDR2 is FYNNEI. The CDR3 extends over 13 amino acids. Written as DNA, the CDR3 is TGTGCCAGCATGTCACAGGGGAGGGAGACCCAGTACTTC. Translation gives CASMSQGRETQYF.

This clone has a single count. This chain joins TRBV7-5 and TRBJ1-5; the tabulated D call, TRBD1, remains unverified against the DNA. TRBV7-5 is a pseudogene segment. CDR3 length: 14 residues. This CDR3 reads CARSLGHPKQPQHF. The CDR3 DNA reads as TGTGCCAGAAGCTTAGGACACCCTAAGCAGCCCCAGCATTTT.

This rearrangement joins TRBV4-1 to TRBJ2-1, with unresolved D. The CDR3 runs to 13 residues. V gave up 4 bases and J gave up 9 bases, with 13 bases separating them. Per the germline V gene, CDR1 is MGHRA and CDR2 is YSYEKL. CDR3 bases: TGCGCCAGCAGCCCCTCCTATAGTAGTGAGCAGTTCTTC. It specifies CASSPSYSSEQFF.

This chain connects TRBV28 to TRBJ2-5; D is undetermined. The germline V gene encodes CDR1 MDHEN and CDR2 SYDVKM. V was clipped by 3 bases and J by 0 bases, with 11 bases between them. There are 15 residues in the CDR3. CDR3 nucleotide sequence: TGTGCCAGCAGTTTGGTAGCAGTGTACCAAGAGACCCAGTACTTC. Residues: CASSLVAVYQETQYF.

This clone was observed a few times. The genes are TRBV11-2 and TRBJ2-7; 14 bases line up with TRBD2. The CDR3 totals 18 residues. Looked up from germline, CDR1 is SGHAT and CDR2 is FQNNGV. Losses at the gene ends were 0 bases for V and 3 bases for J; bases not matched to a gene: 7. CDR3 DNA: TGTGCCAGCAGCTTAGATCGCCCGGGGACTAGCGGGGGCTACGAGCAGTACTTC. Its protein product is CASSLDRPGTSGGYEQYF.